This TCR beta chain was captured by sequencing in a study of identical twins. All donors comprised healthy Caucasians. MiXCR was run by TCRdb on the 5' RACE reads, yielding one entry per CDR3 protein. Seen here are approximately 500,000 distinct CDR3 sequences, roughly a quarter observed once, and the top ten hold over 2.5%. Trimming cost V 6 bases and J 9 bases; bases outside gene matches: 5. CDR1 and CDR2 (germline): SQVTM, ANQGSEA. The CDR3 has 11 residues. These data also featured in a second study, about T cells expressing NK-cell markers.

Sequences were obtained from CD4+ T cells sorted from blood. This chain connects TRBV29-1 to TRBJ2-1; 7 bases are a match to TRBD1. The sequence derives from a woman between 18 and 30 years old in good health. CDR3 DNA sequence: TGCAGCGTGCACAGGGGTGGTGAGCAGTTCTTC. Amino acids: CSVHRGGEQFF.